What follows are 7 T cell receptor beta chains derived from one specimen sequenced in a study of CD4 and CD8 cells across lung adenocarcinoma regions. TCRdb called the PCR reads again in MiXCR, with one record for every CDR3 protein. The sample gives about 12,000 distinct CDR3 sequences, around 48% of which show up once; 26% is in the top ten. The sequenced sample was CD8+ T cells from the margin of a lung tumor. Receptors originate from a female donor with lung adenocarcinoma. The CD4 and CD8 labels of this study may be unreliable.

This rearrangement joins TRBV20-1 to TRBJ1-6; D unclear. CDR3 size: 18 residues. The germline gives CDR1 DFQATT, CDR2 SNEGSKA (reference sequence). The V end lost 3 bases, the J end lost 5 bases, and 23 bases lay between the germline ends. In DNA, the CDR3 is TGCAGTGCTAGCATAGGGCAATTCGCTGATGCCCATAATTCACCCCTCCACTTT. Translated: CSASIGQFADAHNSPLHF.

This clonotype has a count of ten or more. The junction does not match germline at one end; this may be a read error. The V call is TRBV10-3, the J call TRBJ1-1; 8 bases map to TRBD1. The CDR3 extends over 13 amino acids. CDR1 is ENHRY, CDR2 SYGVKD, per germline. The CDR3 DNA is TGTGCCATCACTGAGGACAGGGCCACTGAAGCTTTCTTT. Encoded protein: CAITEDRATEAFF.

The chain combines TRBV10-3 with TRBJ2-3; no reliable D call. Trimming pared 1 base from V and 1 base from J, leaving 9 bases between. CDR3 length equals 15 residues. CDR1 and CDR2 from the germline V gene are ENHRY and SYGVKD. The CDR3 DNA reads TGTGCCATCAGTGAGTTAGGGCTCGGCACAGATACGCAGTATTTT. It yields the protein CAISELGLGTDTQYF.

The chain links TRBV6-5 to TRBJ2-1, with 8 bases identical to TRBD2. The end of the DNA is better explained by TRBJ2-7, so the J call may be wrong. Germline V gives CDR1 MNHEY, CDR2 SVGAGI. The CDR3 sequence is 14 residues long. The CDR3 DNA follows: TGTGCCAGCAGTTACCAGCGGGGGTCCTACGAGCAGTACTTC. This codes for CASSYQRGSYEQYF.

The chain is built from TRBV11-2 and TRBJ2-1, with TRBD1 identical over 7 bases. Per the germline V gene, CDR1 is SGHAT and CDR2 is FQNNGV. The CDR3 consists of 15 residues. Trimming at V came to 4 bases and at J to 1 base, leaving 4 bases not matched to a gene. The CDR3 coding sequence is TGTGCCAGCAGCTCAGGACAGGTGTCCTACAATGAGCAGTTCTTC. It encodes CASSSGQVSYNEQFF.

About this clonotype itself: The junction departs from the called germline gene at one end, perhaps through a read error. The chain joins TRBV6-1 to TRBJ2-2; D gene ambiguous. The CDR3 totals 11 residues. CDR1 and CDR2 from the germline V gene are MNHNS and SASEGT. CDR3 in DNA: TGTGCCAGCTGGTCCACCGATACGCTGTATTTT. It codes for CASWSTDTLYF.

The rearrangement uses TRBV6-1 and TRBJ2-2, with TRBD1 identical over 7 bases. J lost 16 bases, V lost 6 bases, and 20 bases had no gene match. The CDR3 runs 15 residues. Germline V CDR1 and CDR2: MNHNS, SASEGT. The CDR3 sequence is CASRKGGADTGKQFF. The CDR3 DNA follows: TGTGCCAGCAGGAAAGGGGGCGCGGACACCGGGAAGCAGTTTTTT.